Presented here are 26 T cell receptor beta chains from one specimen sequenced in a study of shared clonotypes between healthy human individuals. TCRdb's copy holds only in-frame clones and misses some; the assay was immunoSEQ multiplex PCR. The sample includes a few million clones, over 85% of them seen just once. The sequencing input was naive CD4+ T cells sorted from blood. Documented subset: CD45RA+ positively selected. These receptors all come from a young man in good health.

This clone was detected only a few times. The chain is built from TRBV7-2 and TRBJ1-1; D call uncertain. CDR1 is SGHTA, CDR2 FQGNSA, per germline. The ends were cut back, 3 bases at V and 4 bases at J, with 9 bases in the middle. CDR3 size: 13 residues. In DNA form, the CDR3 reads TGTGCCAGCAGCTTTTTAGGAGGCACTGAAGCTTTCTTT. Translating gives CASSFLGGTEAFF.

Remarks on this clone: Other nucleotide sequences in the sample specify the same CDR3. This chain links TRBV6-6 with TRBJ1-2; D gene ambiguous. V gave up 4 bases and J gave up 2 bases, with 8 bases separating them. CDR1 is MNHNY and CDR2 is SVGAGI in the germline V gene (reference sequence). CDR3 size: 13 residues. The CDR3 is CASSFRGNYGYTF. CDR3 sequence (DNA): TGTGCCAGCAGTTTCCGTGGGAACTATGGCTACACCTTC.

The chain links TRBV7-2 to TRBJ1-2, with TRBD1 matching 7 bases. CDR1 is SGHTA and CDR2 is FQGNSA in the germline V gene. The ends lost 0 bases at V and 4 bases at J; junction bases unmatched: 11. This CDR3 has 17 amino acids. The CDR3, as DNA: TGTGCCAGCAGCTTAGCGACGGGACAGCTTGATTTCTATGGCTACACCTTC. Translated: CASSLATGQLDFYGYTF.

The chain employs TRBV5-1 and TRBJ2-1, with 12 bases fitting TRBD1. CDR1 and CDR2 from the germline V gene are SGHRS and YFSETQ. This CDR3 contains 20 residues. V lost 0 bases and J lost 0; bases outside the gene matches: 10. For the CDR3, the DNA is TGCGCCAGCAGCTTGGCCACGGGACAGGGGGCGCAGAGCTCCTACAATGAGCAGTTCTTC. This codes for CASSLATGQGAQSSYNEQFF.

The chain is built from TRBV6-5 and TRBJ2-7; D is possibly TRBD2 (5 bases). Trimming removed 6 bases at V and 6 bases at J, with 15 bases between. This CDR3 has 13 amino acids. Germline V CDR1 and CDR2: MNHEY, SVGAGI. The CDR3 reads CASSLPVRGEQYF. Written as DNA, the CDR3 is TGTGCCAGCAGCCTGCCAGTCCGGGGCGAGCAGTACTTC.

The chain employs TRBV6-5 and TRBJ1-6; no firm D call. V lost 2 bases, J lost 10 bases, and 18 bases lay in between. Germline-derived CDR1 and CDR2 are MNHEY and SVGAGI. The CDR3 spans 16 residues. This chain's CDR3 is CASSYALGAARSPLHF. For the CDR3, the DNA is TGTGCCAGCAGTTACGCCCTAGGTGCGGCGAGGTCACCCCTCCACTTT.

The chain carries TRBV6-6 and TRBJ2-1, with 14 positions matching TRBD2. The CDR3 spans 15 residues. The junction had 6 bases not matched to a gene; V was cut back by 6 bases and J by 8 bases. The germline V gene encodes CDR1 MNHNY and CDR2 SVGAGI (reference sequence). This CDR3 reads CASSPGTSGSYEQFF. The CDR3 nucleotides are TGTGCCAGCAGCCCCGGGACTAGCGGGAGCTATGAGCAGTTCTTC.

The chain carries TRBV6-5 and TRBJ1-1, with unresolved D. This CDR3 is 15 amino acids long. V was trimmed by 0 bases and J by 4 bases, leaving 12 bases between them. Germline V gene data show CDR1 as MNHEY and CDR2 as SVGAGI. For the CDR3, the DNA is TGTGCCAGCAGTTACTCTCCAGCCGGGAGCACTGAAGCTTTCTTT. It codes for CASSYSPAGSTEAFF.

The J gene is TRBJ1-6, the V gene TRBV19, with D perhaps TRBD1 (6 bases). This CDR3 region has 15 residues. Germline V gene lookup returns CDR1 LNHDA and CDR2 SQIVND (reference sequence). The V gene lost 9 bases and the J gene lost 7 bases, with 19 bases spanning the gap. The CDR3 is CASNTVWTENSPLHF. Here the CDR3 DNA reads TGTGCCAGCAATACGGTTTGGACAGAAAATTCACCCCTCCACTTT.

This chain joins TRBV7-6 and TRBJ2-5; TRBD2 matches at 8 bases. The trim removed 2 bases at V and 2 bases at J, leaving 1 base unmatched. CDR3 length: 14 amino acids. Germline CDR1 SGHVS, CDR2 FNYEAQ. In DNA, the CDR3 is TGTGCCAGCAGCTTAAGCGGGAGACAAGAGACCCAGTACTTC. It is translated as CASSLSGRQETQYF.

The chain links TRBV7-2 to TRBJ2-1; the D gene is possibly TRBD2 (5 bases). Trimming took off 3 bases at V and 7 bases at J, with 10 bases between the two ends. Germline V gene data show CDR1 as SGHTA and CDR2 as FQGNSA. CDR3 length: 13 amino acids. The CDR3 spells CASSFSGGNEQFF. CDR3 DNA: TGTGCCAGCAGCTTCTCAGGAGGTAATGAGCAGTTCTTC.

V gene TRBV10-1 combines with J gene TRBJ2-1; 7 bases fit TRBD1. This CDR3 is built from 15 residues. The trim removed 6 bases at V and 2 bases at J, leaving 7 bases unmatched. Germline CDR1 reads WNHNN; CDR2 reads SYGVQD (reference sequence). The CDR3: CASSLDRDPYNEQFF. DNA for the CDR3: TGCGCCAGCAGCTTAGACAGGGACCCCTACAATGAGCAGTTCTTC.

This clone has just one count. The V call is TRBV5-1, the J call TRBJ2-2, with 10 bases lining up with TRBD2. The CDR3 has 17 amino acids. V shed 3 bases, J shed 5 bases, and the junction held 10 bases outside the gene matches. CDR1 and CDR2 from the germline V gene are SGHRS and YFSETQ. CDR3 loop: CASSSPEASGSTGELFF. CDR3 bases: TGCGCCAGCAGCTCACCCGAAGCTAGCGGGAGTACCGGGGAGCTGTTTTTT.

This sequence joins TRBV19 and TRBJ1-2; 7 bases line up with TRBD1. The CDR3 spans 15 residues. V shed 0 bases and J 7 bases; nucleotides not matched to a gene: 8. Germline V gives CDR1 LNHDA, CDR2 SQIVND (reference sequence). The CDR3 is CASSIEKEGAGGYTF. The DNA for the CDR3 is TGTGCCAGTAGTATAGAAAAGGAGGGGGCAGGTGGCTACACCTTC.

This chain joins TRBV28 and TRBJ1-1, with 12 bases lining up with TRBD1. The CDR3 totals 16 residues. CDR1 and CDR2 from the germline V gene are MDHEN and SYDVKM. The V gene end was trimmed by 4 bases and the J gene end by 7 bases; junction bases not matched to a gene: 10. CDR3 sequence (DNA): TGTGCCAGCAGTTCACCCGGGACAGGGGGCCCTGGTGAAGCTTTCTTT. It translates to CASSSPGTGGPGEAFF. Full variable domain (remainder filled in from reference TRBV28 and TRBJ1-1): DVKVTQSSRYLVKRTGEKVFLECVQDMDHENMFWYRQDPGLGLRLIYFSYDVKMKEKGDIPEGYSVSREKKERFSLILESASTNQTSMYLCASSSPGTGGPGEAFFGQGTRLTVV.

The chain uses TRBV18 and TRBJ2-5, with D maybe TRBD1 (5 bases). Trimming removed 3 bases from V and 2 bases from J, with 10 bases in between. The germline V gene has CDR1 KGHSH and CDR2 LQKENI. The CDR3 extends over 14 amino acids. In nucleotides, the CDR3 is TGTGCCAGCTCACCGATACAGGCACAAGAGACCCAGTACTTC. This codes for CASSPIQAQETQYF. The whole variable domain, remainder taken from reference TRBV18 and TRBJ2-5, is NAGVMQNPRHLVRRRGQEARLRCSPMKGHSHVYWYRQLPEEGLKFMVYLQKENIIDESGMPKERFSAEFPKEGPSILRIQQVVRGDSAAYFCASSPIQAQETQYFGPGTRLLVL.

This clone was seen more than once but under ten times. The rearrangement links TRBV30 to TRBJ1-1, with D hard to call. Trimming cost V 3 bases and J 11 bases, with 13 bases left between them. The CDR3 is 11 amino acids. Per germline, CDR1 GTSNPN and CDR2 SVGIG (reference sequence). The CDR3 sequence: CAWSGSITAFF. As DNA, the CDR3 is TGTGCCTGGAGCGGATCGATTACGGCTTTCTTT.

In the case of this clone: Different DNA sequences within this sample yield the same CDR3. The chain employs TRBV18 and TRBJ1-1, with 8 nucleotides matching TRBD1. This CDR3 has 15 amino acids. In germline, CDR1 is KGHSH, CDR2 LQKENI. Losses at the gene ends were 2 bases for V and 3 bases for J; bases not matched to a gene: 5. The CDR3 spells CASSPRQGSDTEAFF. CDR3 bases: TGTGCCAGCTCACCAAGACAGGGGAGCGACACTGAAGCTTTCTTT.

The chain couples TRBV19 to TRBJ1-4; D gene uncertain. V lost 7 bases and J lost 8, with 14 bases in between. The germline CDR1 and CDR2 sequences are LNHDA and SQIVND (reference sequence). This CDR3 has 13 amino acids. The CDR3 spells CASTKGIGEKLFF. CDR3 in DNA: TGTGCCAGTACGAAAGGAATAGGGGAAAAACTGTTTTTT.

To note about this clone: The sample has other DNA sequences that encode this CDR3 too. The gene calls are TRBV9 and TRBJ1-1; D is undetermined. The CDR3 is made up of 13 amino acids. Germline V CDR1 and CDR2: SGDLS, YYNGEE. The V end lost 3 bases, the J end lost 5 bases, and 11 bases lay between the germline ends. The CDR3 nucleotides read TGTGCCAGCAGCGGAAAGGGAGGGACTGAAGCTTTCTTT. Translation: CASSGKGGTEAFF.

The gene calls are TRBV18 and TRBJ1-5; 7 nucleotides agree with TRBD1. The CDR3 covers 15 residues. Germline V gives CDR1 KGHSH, CDR2 LQKENI. J was trimmed by 0 bases and V by 6 bases; bases with no gene match: 5. The CDR3, as DNA: TGTGCCAGCTCGGAACAGGGGAATAGCAATCAGCCCCAGCATTTT. This sequence encodes CASSEQGNSNQPQHF.

The chain joins TRBV28 to TRBJ2-5; 8 nucleotides align to TRBD2. The CDR3 contains 14 residues. V was pared by 5 bases and J by 3 bases, with 5 bases of the junction left unmatched. Germline CDR1 MDHEN, CDR2 SYDVKM. The CDR3 sequence: CASSRGGLEETQYF. The CDR3 nucleotides read TGTGCCAGCAGTCGGGGGGGGCTGGAAGAGACCCAGTACTTC. The whole variable domain, filled in from reference TRBV28 and TRBJ2-5, reads DVKVTQSSRYLVKRTGEKVFLECVQDMDHENMFWYRQDPGLGLRLIYFSYDVKMKEKGDIPEGYSVSREKKERFSLILESASTNQTSMYLCASSRGGLEETQYFGPGTRLLVL.

This chain joins TRBV5-1 and TRBJ2-7; D is ambiguous. The V gene's germline CDR1 is SGHRS and CDR2 YFSETQ. The CDR3 length is 15 residues. Between the trimmed V and J ends, which lost 0 bases and 0 bases, there was a span of 10 bases. This CDR3 reads CASSLALGSSYEQYF. CDR3 sequence (DNA): TGCGCCAGCAGCTTGGCCTTGGGCAGCTCCTACGAGCAGTACTTC.

Regarding this clone: The sample has other DNA sequences that encode this CDR3 too. The chain uses TRBV19 and TRBJ1-5; tentatively, D is TRBD1 (6 bases). Trimming took off 6 bases at V and 2 bases at J, with 8 bases between the two ends. The germline gives CDR1 LNHDA, CDR2 SQIVND (reference sequence). CDR3 length: 13 residues. CDR3 region: CASSPGGNQPQHF. DNA of the CDR3: TGTGCCAGTAGCCCAGGGGGCAATCAGCCCCAGCATTTT.

To note about this clone: The sample contains more than one DNA sequence encoding this CDR3. The chain combines TRBV7-8 with TRBJ2-5; D is unresolved. The CDR3 sequence is 13 residues long. The germline gives CDR1 SGHVS, CDR2 FQNEAQ. V gave up 5 bases and J gave up 2 bases, with 9 bases separating them. CDR3 coding DNA: TGTGCCAGCAGCCGTACAGAGCAAGAGACCCAGTACTTC. Amino acid sequence: CASSRTEQETQYF.

The chain combines TRBV28 with TRBJ2-2; tentative D call: TRBD2 (5 bases). Trimming took off 10 bases at V and 3 bases at J, with 21 bases between the two ends. Per the germline V gene, CDR1 is MDHEN and CDR2 is SYDVKM. CDR3 length: 16 amino acids. The CDR3 DNA reads TGTGCCACCCCGAGTGAGGGAGCGAGAGACACCGGGGAGCTGTTTTTT. Encoded protein: CATPSEGARDTGELFF.